This TCR beta chain emerged from a study of T cells in Graves' hyperthyroidism and ophthalmopathy. Findings and limits, study-wide: A median approximately 6.5 months before onset, the model predicted ophthalmopathy.

Only a few counts were recorded for this clonotype. Its antigen is not known. The cohort's ophthalmopathy patients, a group with duration under 3 months, had a Clinical Activity Score of at least 3 and a NOSPECS grade of at least 4. Reasons for excluding patients were uncontrolled infection, other autoimmune disease, pregnancy or lactation. It was RNA transcripts that yielded the amplified TCR beta CDR3 regions. Using the HTBI primer set, a first-round RT-PCR was run on the TCR CDR3. TCRdb processed the multiplex PCR reads anew with MiXCR; each CDR3 protein has one entry. The data hold roughly 640,000 distinct CDR3 sequences, with around 16% observed a single time. Sequences were obtained from blood. The sequence derives from a woman aged 40-49 years with Graves' ophthalmopathy.

The CDR3 loop reads CASSLGLRGRSSTDTQYF. As DNA, the CDR3 is TGTGCCAGCAGCTTGGGTTTGCGGGGGCGATCCTCCACAGATACGCAGTATTTT. The chain has TRBV5-5 and TRBJ2-3, with a tentative D call TRBD2 (7 bases). The V gene lost 0 bases and the J gene lost 2 bases, with 19 bases spanning the gap. The CDR3 sequence is 18 residues long. The V gene's germline CDR1 is SGHKS and CDR2 YYEKEE (reference sequence).